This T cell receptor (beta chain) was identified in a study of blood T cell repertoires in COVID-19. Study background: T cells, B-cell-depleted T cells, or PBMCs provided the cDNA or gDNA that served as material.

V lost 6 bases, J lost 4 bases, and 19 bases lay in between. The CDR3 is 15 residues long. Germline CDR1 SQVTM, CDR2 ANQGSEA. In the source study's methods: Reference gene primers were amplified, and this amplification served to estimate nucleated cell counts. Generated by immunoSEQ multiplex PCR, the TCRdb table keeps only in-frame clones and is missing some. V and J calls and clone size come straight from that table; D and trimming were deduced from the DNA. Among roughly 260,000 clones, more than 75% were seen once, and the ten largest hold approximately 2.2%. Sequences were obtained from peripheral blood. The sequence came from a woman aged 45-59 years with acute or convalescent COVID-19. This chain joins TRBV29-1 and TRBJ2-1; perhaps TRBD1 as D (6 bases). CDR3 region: CSVKADQQGYNEQFF. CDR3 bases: TGCAGCGTCAAAGCGGACCAGCAGGGGTACAATGAGCAGTTCTTC.